Shown below are 6 T cell receptor beta chains from a single sample sequenced in a study of identical twins. TCRdb re-called the 5' RACE reads through MiXCR, storing one row per CDR3 protein. The data show approximately 600,000 distinct CDR3 sequences, 9% to 10% seen once. These same records also appear under a second study, on yellow fever vaccine responses in identical twins.

Sequenced input: PBMCs. The source is a woman between 18 and 29 years old in good health.

This chain links TRBV11-2 with TRBJ2-6, with TRBD2 matching over 9 bases. Germline CDR1 SGHAT, CDR2 FQNNGV. V trimming: 1 base; J trimming: 0 bases; junction bases outside the gene matches: 7. The CDR3 runs 19 residues. CDR3 amino acids: CASSLGGGGGPSGANVLTF. DNA of the CDR3: TGTGCCAGCAGCTTAGGTGGCGGGGGGGGCCCCTCTGGGGCCAACGTCCTGACTTTC.

The chain joins TRBV18 to TRBJ1-6, with D perhaps matching TRBD1 (5 bases). The CDR3 extends over 15 amino acids. Trimming took 3 bases from V and 10 from J, leaving 16 bases between them. Germline V gene sequence: CDR1 KGHSH, CDR2 LQKENI. The CDR3 nucleotides are TGTGCCAGCTCACCCCAGACGGGGGGAAGCTCACCCCTCCACTTT. Its protein product is CASSPQTGGSSPLHF.

This clonotype was recorded at least ten times. The rearrangement uses TRBV5-6 and TRBJ2-5; D not certain. Trimming took 4 bases from V and 5 from J, leaving 6 bases between them. Germline CDR1 SGHDT, CDR2 YYEEEE. The CDR3 is made up of 11 amino acids. The CDR3 sequence is CASSMRETQYF. The CDR3 DNA follows: TGTGCCAGCAGCATGCGGGAGACCCAGTACTTC.

The chain links TRBV7-2 to TRBJ2-7; D call uncertain. Per the germline V gene, CDR1 is SGHTA and CDR2 is FQGNSA. This CDR3 contains 15 residues. The V and J ends lost 3 bases and 1 base respectively, with 13 bases between them. CDR3: CASSFFLGGSYEQYF. The DNA for the CDR3 is TGTGCCAGCAGCTTTTTCTTAGGTGGGTCCTACGAGCAGTACTTC.

In its sample, this clonotype was seen many times. The gene calls are TRBV5-5 and TRBJ2-7, with 7 bases lining up with TRBD2. Germline values: CDR1 SGHKS, CDR2 YYEKEE (reference sequence). The CDR3 has 15 residues. V gave up 5 bases and J gave up 2 bases; unmatched junction bases: 10. This CDR3 reads CASRVEGGFPYEQYF. CDR3 sequence (DNA): TGTGCCAGCAGGGTTGAGGGAGGGTTTCCCTACGAGCAGTACTTC.

Many counts were recorded for this clonotype. The chain links TRBV20-1 to TRBJ2-7; 11 bases fit TRBD1. The germline CDR1 and CDR2 sequences are DFQATT and SNEGSKA (reference sequence). The CDR3 runs to 13 residues. The trim removed 6 bases at V and 7 bases at J, leaving 8 bases unmatched. The CDR3 region is CSATGQGVWEQYF. CDR3 sequence (DNA): TGCAGTGCCACGGGACAGGGGGTGTGGGAGCAGTACTTC.